The present T cell receptor (beta chain) was sequenced within a study of T-cell memory formation after mild COVID-19. Findings and limits, study-wide: Some clones that responded turned up in pre-infection memory, which suggests that cross-reactive memory joined in. Of the contracting clones, CD4+ ones lay mainly in CM and EM, and CD8+ ones in EMRA.

Germline V CDR1 and CDR2: ENHRY, SYGVKD. The CDR3 contains 15 residues. Trimming took 0 bases from V and 2 from J, leaving 8 bases between them. Libraries for TCRalpha and TCRbeta carried sample barcodes and unique molecular identifiers via 5'RACE. TCRdb reprocessed the 5' RACE reads with MiXCR, giving one entry per CDR3 protein. Seen here are fewer than 300,000 distinct CDR3 sequences, around 17% observed once, and the top ten hold roughly 23%. Regarding this clonotype: The target antigen is unknown.

This sequence originates from a man younger than 30 who had mild COVID-19 (a few samples of this study predate the infection). Cell type and time point are not known. The specimen sequenced was PBMCs or a T cell subset sorted from them (not recorded which). V is TRBV10-3 and J is TRBJ1-5; D remains unclear. CDR3 protein: CAISESPAGNQPQHF. In DNA, the CDR3 is TGTGCCATCAGTGAGTCCCCGGCGGGCAATCAGCCCCAGCATTTT.